This T cell receptor (beta chain) was documented in a study of somatic mutations in cytotoxic T cells in rheumatoid arthritis. Background on the study: In some cases, T-cell populations stained with V beta antibodies were flow-sorted at nearly 100% purity, and these included V beta1+ cells sequenced for TCRB.

This CDR3 comprises 15 residues. V was clipped by 7 bases and J by 3 bases, with 18 bases between them. The germline V gene has CDR1 MDHEN and CDR2 SYDVKM. TCRdb keeps only in-frame clones here, not all; method: immunoSEQ multiplex PCR. The sample shows some 10,000 clones, 81% of them seen only once. Female donors made up around 54% of the healthy controls, blood donors whose median age was about 56 years (range about 21-80). Positive magnetic bead selection, which isolated the CD4+ and CD8+ cells, was followed by a flow cytometry check of purity. Sequenced: CD8+ T cells sorted from blood. The gene calls are TRBV28 and TRBJ1-2; maybe TRBD1 (5 bases). The TCR sequence derives from a woman aged 45 to 65 in good health. The CDR3 nucleotides are TGTGCCAGCACCCCGGTAAGGGGCGATCACTATGGCTACACCTTC. This sequence encodes CASTPVRGDHYGYTF.